This T cell receptor (beta chain) was captured in a study of T cells after yellow fever vaccination. Turning to this clonotype: As yet, its antigen is unknown.

Germline CDR1 SGHVS, CDR2 FNYEAQ. V was shortened by 5 bases and J by 4 bases, with 11 bases between the two germline ends. The CDR3 runs 13 residues. The study's findings and limits: The appearance of a small share of clonotypes in both CD4 and CD8 compartments was observed.

One entry per CDR3 protein results from TCRdb running MiXCR on the 5' RACE reads. The sample consists of more than 350,000 distinct CDR3 sequences, around 10% of them appearing once. Sequencing was performed on PBMCs, taken on the day of the first yellow fever vaccination. The clonotype comes from a man aged 18 to 30 who received the YFV17D yellow fever vaccine. The chain joins TRBV7-6 to TRBJ1-2; D remains ambiguous. This CDR3 reads CASSPGRGYGYTF. DNA for the CDR3: TGTGCCAGCAGCCCGGGAAGAGGCTATGGCTACACCTTC. The full variable domain, rest sourced from reference TRBV7-6 and TRBJ1-2, is GAGVSQSPRYKVTKRGQDVALRCDPISGHVSLYWYRQALGQGPEFLTYFNYEAQQDKSGLPNDRFSAERPEGSISTLTIQRTEQRDSAMYRCASSPGRGYGYTFGSGTRLTVV.